Described below is a single TCR beta chain sequence and its context. As yet, its antigen is unknown. The time point: baseline pretreatment blood. The treatment is: 15 Gy SBRT to primary tumor, nephrectomy 4 weeks later. These data come from a study of radiation and T cells in renal cell carcinoma. In the study overall: Nephrectomy followed 15 Gy stereotactic body radiation by 4 weeks.

Data came from immunoSEQ multiplex PCR; TCRdb stores just in-frame clones and leaves some out. The sample has approximately 100,000 clones, roughly 90% seen once. Germline loops: CDR1 SGDLS, CDR2 YYNGEE. The junction had 0 bases not matched to a gene; V was cut back by 0 bases and J by 2 bases. The CDR3 is made up of 15 amino acids. Study-wide results and caveats: From baseline, blood top tumor clonotypes peaked at 2 weeks post-radiation.

The chain uses TRBV9 and TRBJ1-4, with TRBD1 matching over 8 bases. The sequence was obtained from a man aged 45 to 65 with renal cell carcinoma. The sample here was blood, taken from a patient whose treatment included radiotherapy and nephrectomy. CDR3 bases: TGTGCCAGCAGCGTAGGGACAGGGACTAATGAAAAACTGTTTTTT. Amino acid sequence: CASSVGTGTNEKLFF.